This T cell receptor beta chain stems from a study of T cells after yellow fever vaccination. The wider study: The SMART-Seq v4 Ultra Low Input method served to prepare the low-cell-number fractions.

CDR1 SGHAT and CDR2 FQNNGV come from the germline V gene. Trimming stripped 3 bases from V and 5 bases from J, with 5 bases between. The CDR3 is 12 residues long. The table lists this clonotype with many counts. Its antigen is currently unknown. Study-wide results and limits: Post-booster repertoires again held most primary-vaccination clones (roughly 95% CD4, roughly 88% CD8). The secondary response peaked faster, at day 5 versus 15, but was weaker.

The authors made TCR cDNA by 5'RACE template switching, adding a universal primer site and UMIs. TCRdb re-analysed the 5' RACE reads in MiXCR, keeping a single row per CDR3 protein. The table includes about 160,000 distinct CDR3 sequences, approximately 6.7% detected once. The clonotype comes from a man younger than 35 who received the YFV17D yellow fever vaccine. The sample was CD4+ T cells sorted from PBMCs, taken 5 days after the first yellow fever vaccination. The gene calls are TRBV11-2 and TRBJ2-1; D unclear. CDR3 residues: CASSFGNNEQFF. The CDR3 region has the DNA TGTGCCAGCAGCTTCGGCAACAATGAGCAGTTCTTC.